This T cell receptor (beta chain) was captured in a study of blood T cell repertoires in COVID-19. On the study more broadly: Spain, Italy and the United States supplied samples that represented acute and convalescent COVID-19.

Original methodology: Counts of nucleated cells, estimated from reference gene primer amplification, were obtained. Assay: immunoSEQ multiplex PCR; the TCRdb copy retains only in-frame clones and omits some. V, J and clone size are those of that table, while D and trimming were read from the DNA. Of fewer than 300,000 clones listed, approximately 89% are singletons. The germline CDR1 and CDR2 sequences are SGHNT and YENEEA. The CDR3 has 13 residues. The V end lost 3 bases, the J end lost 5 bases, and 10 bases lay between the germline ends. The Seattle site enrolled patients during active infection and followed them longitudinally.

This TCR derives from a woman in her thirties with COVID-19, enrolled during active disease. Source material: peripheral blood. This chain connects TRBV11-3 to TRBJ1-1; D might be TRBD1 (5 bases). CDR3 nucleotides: TGTGCCAGCAGCTTCCAGGGCGGTACTGAAGCTTTCTTT. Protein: CASSFQGGTEAFF.